This T cell receptor (beta chain) stems from a study of tumor-infiltrating lymphocytes in localized non-small cell lung cancer (dated by TCRdb to the early 2020s). Study-level background: The cohort included patients whose samples were collected after neoadjuvant chemotherapy, as well as both smokers and never-smokers and several histologies. From each patient came resected tumor tissue plus uninvolved lung tissue from that same patient, and the uninvolved lung tissue was described as non-adjacent to the tumor. The same patients underwent several integrated assays, with TCR sequencing performed together with flow cytometry, multiplex immunofluorescence, RNA-seq, exome sequencing and proteomics. The overall ICON cohort was composed of approximately 150 surgical patients with localized non-small cell lung cancer whose tumors were resected. For 50 to 55 patients, immunoSEQ T-cell fraction was compared between paired tumor and uninvolved lung. What the research found in general, with its limitations: TCR-derived T-cell fraction did not differ between the flow cytometry-defined immunotypes IM1 (good prognosis) and IM2 (poor prognosis). Because different assays used different pieces of the same tissue, intratumor heterogeneity could not be separated from technical variation. Since assay coverage differed from patient to patient depending on how much tissue was available, TCR sequencing was done for only a subset of the cohort. TCRbeta sequencing supported higher T cell infiltration in tumors than in uninvolved lung tissue, consistent with immunofluorescence CD3 counts.

The immunoSEQ assay used for TCR sequencing gave the T-cell fraction in both tumor and uninvolved lung tissue. In the original analysis: For survival analysis, patients were split into high (upper tertile) and low (lower two tertiles) T-cell fraction groups and compared by log-rank test. Paired tumor versus uninvolved lung differences in T-cell fraction were tested with a signed-rank test. TCRdb stores this immuneACCESS table with in-frame sequences only. Part of the clones is absent; in the studies checked, under half of the shortfall reflects unresolved V genes, and no reason is known for the rest. D and trimming were read from the DNA, whereas the V and J calls and clone size are those reported in that table. Across this sample there are roughly 9,200 clones, with roughly four fifths seen only once. The ten biggest clones cover 7.5% to 10% of the sample. Concerning this clone: Which antigen it targets is not known. No per-base quality is available; no much larger clone lies one base away.

At the junction V is shortened by 1 base and J by 4 bases; bases outside the gene matches: 4. Via the germline V gene, CDR1 is SGHTA and CDR2 FQGNSA. From its cysteine to its phenylalanine, the CDR3 spans 15 amino acids. This entry keeps only the CDR3 DNA: 45 bases, framed from base 1. Patient enrollment in ICON started in early 2016, and the final patient was enrolled in the second half of 2018. From a subcohort of some 76 patients, fresh tumor and matched uninvolved tissue were collected for in-depth immune analyses, including TCR sequencing. DNA isolated from bulk tissue, without cell sorting, was used for TCR sequencing.

The rearranged segments are TRBV7-2 and TRBJ1-5, and 7 bases in between align with TRBD1. Material: uninvolved lung tissue not adjacent to the tumor. The sequence was collected from a human donor with non-small cell lung cancer. The DNA sequence is TGTGCCAGCAGCTTAGAGACAGGGTTTAATCAGCCCCAGCATTTT. This yields the protein CASSLETGFNQPQHF.